This T cell receptor (beta chain) is from a study of blood T cell repertoires in COVID-19. How the authors handled the data: Reference gene primer amplification yielded estimated nucleated cell counts. The assay was immunoSEQ multiplex PCR, and TCRdb's table has in-frame clones only and misses some. V, J and clone size are those of that table, while D and trimming were read from the DNA. The sample lists about 160,000 clones, approximately 95% occurring once. This CDR3 is 16 amino acids long. Germline loops: CDR1 LNHDA, CDR2 SQIVND (reference sequence). V dropped 10 bases and J dropped 3 bases, with 21 bases sitting between them.

The sequence came from a woman aged 55-69 years with COVID-19, enrolled during active disease. The V and J genes are TRBV19 and TRBJ2-2; D might be TRBD2 (6 bases). Sequencing used peripheral blood. The CDR3 sequence is CATSYRRAEDTGELFF. DNA of the CDR3: TGTGCCACTTCCTATAGGAGGGCTGAGGACACCGGGGAGCTGTTTTTT.